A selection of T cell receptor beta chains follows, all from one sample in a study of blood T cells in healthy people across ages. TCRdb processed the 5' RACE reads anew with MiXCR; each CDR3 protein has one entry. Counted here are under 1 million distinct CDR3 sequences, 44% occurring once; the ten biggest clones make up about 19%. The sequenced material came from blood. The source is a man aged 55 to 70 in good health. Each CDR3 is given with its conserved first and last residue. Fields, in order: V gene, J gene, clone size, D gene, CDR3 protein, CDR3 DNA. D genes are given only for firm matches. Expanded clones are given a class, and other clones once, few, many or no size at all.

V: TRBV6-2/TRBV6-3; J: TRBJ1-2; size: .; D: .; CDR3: CASSRTRLGYTF; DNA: TGTGCCAGCAGTAGGACAAGATTGGGCTACACCTTC
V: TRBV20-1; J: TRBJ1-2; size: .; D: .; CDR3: CSARDLLGVLRDGYTF; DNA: TGCAGTGCTAGAGATTTGCTGGGTGTCCTTAGGGATGGCTACACCTTC
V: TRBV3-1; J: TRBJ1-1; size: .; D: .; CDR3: CASSQAVGKTEAFF; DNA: TGTGCCAGCAGCCAGGCCGTTGGGAAGACTGAAGCTTTCTTT
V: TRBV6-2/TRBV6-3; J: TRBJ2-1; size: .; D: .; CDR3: CASSPEDYPWGEQFF; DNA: TGTGCCAGCAGTCCCGAGGACTATCCCTGGGGAGAGCAGTTCTTC
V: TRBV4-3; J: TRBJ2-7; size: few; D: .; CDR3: CASSQEAWSYEQYF; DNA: TGCGCCAGCAGCCAAGAGGCCTGGTCCTACGAGCAGTACTTC
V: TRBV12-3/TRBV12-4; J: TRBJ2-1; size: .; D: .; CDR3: CANSEDRNEQFF; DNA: TGTGCCAACAGTGAGGACCGCAATGAGCAGTTCTTC
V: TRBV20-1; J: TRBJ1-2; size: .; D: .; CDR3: CSASGGGGSYGYTF; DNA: TGCAGTGCTAGTGGGGGGGGGGGCTCCTATGGCTACACCTTC
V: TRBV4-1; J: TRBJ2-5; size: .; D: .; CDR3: CASSQGRQARPMETQYF; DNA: TGCGCCAGCAGCCAAGGACGACAGGCGAGACCTATGGAGACCCAGTACTTC
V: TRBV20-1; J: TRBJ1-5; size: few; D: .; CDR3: CSARLGNQPQHF; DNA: TGCAGTGCTAGATTGGGAAATCAGCCCCAGCATTTT
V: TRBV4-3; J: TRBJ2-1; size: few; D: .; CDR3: CASSQGDSDSYNEQFF; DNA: TGCGCCAGCAGCCAGGGTGACAGCGATTCCTACAATGAGCAGTTCTTC
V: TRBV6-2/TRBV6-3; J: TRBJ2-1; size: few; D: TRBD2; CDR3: CASSGGGPGFF; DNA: TGTGCCAGCAGTGGCGGGGGGCCGGGGTTCTTC
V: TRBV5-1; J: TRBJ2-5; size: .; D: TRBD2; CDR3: CASSTTGGPGETQYF; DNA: TGCGCCAGCAGCACGACGGGGGGGCCGGGAGAGACCCAGTACTTC
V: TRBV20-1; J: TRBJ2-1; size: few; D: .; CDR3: CSAGSNEQFF; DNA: TGCAGTGCTGGCAGCAATGAGCAGTTCTTC
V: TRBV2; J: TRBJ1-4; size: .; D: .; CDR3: CASSSTVEKLFF; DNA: TGTGCCAGCAGTTCAACGGTTGAAAAACTGTTTTTT
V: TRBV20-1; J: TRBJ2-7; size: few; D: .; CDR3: CSASNWGQTYEQYF; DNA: TGCAGTGCTAGTAATTGGGGTCAGACCTACGAGCAGTACTTC
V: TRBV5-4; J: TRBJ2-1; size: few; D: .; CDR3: CASSFQPGPQFF; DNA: TGTGCCAGCAGCTTCCAACCCGGACCGCAGTTCTTC
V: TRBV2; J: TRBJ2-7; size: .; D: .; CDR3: CASSVGQGSYNEQYF; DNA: TGTGCCAGCAGTGTCGGGCAGGGGAGTTACAATGAGCAGTACTTC
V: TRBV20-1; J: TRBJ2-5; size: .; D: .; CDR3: CSARGLAGETQYF; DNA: TGCAGTGCTAGAGGCCTAGCCGGCGAGACCCAGTACTTC
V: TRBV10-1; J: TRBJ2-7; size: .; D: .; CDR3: CASSGRADRYEQYF; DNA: TGCGCCAGCTCCGGCCGCGCCGACCGCTACGAGCAGTACTTC
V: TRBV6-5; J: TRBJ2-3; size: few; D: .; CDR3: CASRPTGQGTDTQYF; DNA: TGTGCCAGCAGACCAACGGGACAAGGCACAGATACGCAGTATTTT
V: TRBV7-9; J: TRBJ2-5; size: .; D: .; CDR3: CASSLGASGIILETQYF; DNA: TGTGCCAGCAGCTTAGGGGCGTCAGGGATTATCTTGGAGACCCAGTACTTC
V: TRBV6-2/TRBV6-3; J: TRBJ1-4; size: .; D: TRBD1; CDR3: CTSSRRDSKKLFF; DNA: TGTACCAGCAGTCGCCGGGACAGTAAAAAACTGTTTTTT
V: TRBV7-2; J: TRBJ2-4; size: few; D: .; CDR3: CASSLDSAKNIQYF; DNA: TGTGCCAGCAGCCTAGACAGCGCCAAAAACATTCAGTACTTC
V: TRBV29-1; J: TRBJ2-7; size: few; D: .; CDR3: CSVQNYEQYF; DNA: TGCAGCGTTCAGAACTACGAGCAGTACTTC
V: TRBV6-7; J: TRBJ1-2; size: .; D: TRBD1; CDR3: CASSYEDCRGRVGGYTF; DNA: TGTGCCAGCAGTTACGAGGATTGCAGGGGGCGCGTCGGCGGCTACACCTTC
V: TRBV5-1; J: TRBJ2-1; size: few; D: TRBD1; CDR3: CASSENRGNEQFF; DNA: TGCGCCAGCAGCGAAAACAGGGGGAATGAGCAGTTCTTC
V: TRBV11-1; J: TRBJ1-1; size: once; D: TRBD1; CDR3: CARSRTGGVWTEAFF; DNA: TGTGCCCGCAGCCGGACAGGGGGCGTTTGGACTGAAGCTTTCTTT
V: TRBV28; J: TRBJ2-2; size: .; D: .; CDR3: CASKPTDTGELFF; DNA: TGTGCCAGCAAGCCGACGGACACCGGGGAGCTGTTTTTT
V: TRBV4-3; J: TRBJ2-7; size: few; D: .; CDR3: CASSQEGTRGYEQYF; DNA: TGCGCCAGCAGCCAAGAGGGGACGCGTGGCTACGAGCAGTACTTC
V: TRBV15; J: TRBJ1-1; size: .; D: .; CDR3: CATRRAGEAEAFF; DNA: TGTGCCACCAGGAGGGCGGGCGAGGCTGAAGCTTTCTTT
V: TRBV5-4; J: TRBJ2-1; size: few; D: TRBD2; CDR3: CASSLRAGGISDEQFF; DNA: TGTGCCAGCAGCTTGCGAGCGGGGGGGATTTCGGATGAGCAGTTCTTC
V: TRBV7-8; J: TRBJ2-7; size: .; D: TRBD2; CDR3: CASSRPERGGYEQYF; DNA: TGTGCCAGCAGCCGCCCCGAGCGGGGAGGCTACGAGCAGTACTTC
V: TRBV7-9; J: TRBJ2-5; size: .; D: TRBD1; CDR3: CASSVRDRGLFKETQYF; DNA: TGTGCCAGCAGCGTCCGGGACAGGGGGCTGTTTAAAGAGACCCAGTACTTC
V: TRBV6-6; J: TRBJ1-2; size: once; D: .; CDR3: CASSYGTGPTNYGYTF; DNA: TGTGCCAGCAGTTACGGGACCGGACCCACTAACTATGGCTACACCTTC
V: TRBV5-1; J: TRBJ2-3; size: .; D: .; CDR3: CASSPGMSTDTQYF; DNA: TGCGCCAGCAGCCCGGGGATGAGCACAGATACGCAGTATTTT
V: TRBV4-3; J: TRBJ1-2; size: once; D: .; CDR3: CASSQDRATFGYTF; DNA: TGCGCCAGCAGCCAAGATAGAGCCACGTTTGGCTACACCTTC
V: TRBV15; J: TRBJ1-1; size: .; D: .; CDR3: CATSRPEDTEAFF; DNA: TGTGCCACCAGCAGGCCGGAGGACACTGAAGCTTTCTTT
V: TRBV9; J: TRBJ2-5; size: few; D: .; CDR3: CASSAGDQETQYF; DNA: TGTGCCAGCAGCGCCGGCGATCAAGAGACCCAGTACTTC
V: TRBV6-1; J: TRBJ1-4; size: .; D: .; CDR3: CASRRAGEGEKLFF; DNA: TGTGCCAGCAGGAGGGCAGGGGAGGGGGAAAAACTGTTTTTT
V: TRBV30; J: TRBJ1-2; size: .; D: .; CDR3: CAWSGYPSYGYTF; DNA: TGTGCCTGGAGCGGTTACCCCTCGTATGGCTACACCTTC
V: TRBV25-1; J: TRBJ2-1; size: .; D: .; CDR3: CASSAGDKPNNVQFF; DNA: TGTGCCAGCAGTGCAGGGGACAAACCTAACAATGTGCAGTTCTTC
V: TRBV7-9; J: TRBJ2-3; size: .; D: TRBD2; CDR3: CASSSPFSGGESDTQYF; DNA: TGTGCCAGCAGCTCTCCGTTCAGCGGGGGGGAGTCAGATACGCAGTATTTT